A selection of T cell receptor beta chains follows, all from one sample in a study of blood T cell repertoires in COVID-19. The table came from immunoSEQ multiplex PCR; TCRdb's copy has only in-frame clones and leaves some out. Altogether around 310,000 clones are present, 90% being singletons, with the ten largest covering roughly 7.3%. The source material was peripheral blood. These receptors originate from a woman in her 30s with COVID-19, enrolled during active disease. CDR3s include the opening cysteine and the closing phenylalanine or tryptophan. Each record gives: J gene, clone size, D gene, V gene, CDR3 DNA, CDR3 protein. A D gene is named only where the DNA matches it firmly. Only some rows state a clone size, as once, few, many or a class for expanded clones.

J: TRBJ1-3
size: .
D: .
V: TRBV5-1
DNA: TGCGCCAGCAGCTTGGGGCCCGCTGGCGGCTCTGGAAACACCATATATTTT
CDR3: CASSLGPAGGSGNTIYF

J: TRBJ1-2
size: .
D: .
V: TRBV3-1/TRBV3-2
DNA: TGTGCCAGCAGCTCACAGGGCTATGGCTACACCTTC
CDR3: CASSSQGYGYTF

J: TRBJ2-5
size: once
D: .
V: TRBV19
DNA: TGTGCCAGTAGTAACGGGGGAGTTCGAGAGACCCAGTACTTC
CDR3: CASSNGGVRETQYF

J: TRBJ1-1
size: once
D: TRBD1
V: TRBV30
DNA: TGTGCCTGGAGGCTCGGACAGGCGAACACTGAAGCTTTCTTT
CDR3: CAWRLGQANTEAFF

J: TRBJ1-1
size: .
D: .
V: TRBV5-1
DNA: TGCGCCAGCAGTCTGGAACAGGGTACCACTGAAGCTTTCTTT
CDR3: CASSLEQGTTEAFF

J: TRBJ1-1
size: .
D: TRBD1
V: TRBV27
DNA: TGTGCCAGCAGACTCCAGGGACAGGGAACCAAGGTTGAAGCTTTCTTT
CDR3: CASRLQGQGTKVEAFF

J: TRBJ2-7
size: .
D: TRBD2
V: TRBV4-1
DNA: TGCGCCAGCAGCCAAGATACCCCCGGGAGGGGCAAGCAGTACTTC
CDR3: CASSQDTPGRGKQYF

J: TRBJ2-7
size: .
D: .
V: TRBV10-1
DNA: TGCGCCAGCCTATCGACGGAGAGCTCCTACGAGCAGTACTTC
CDR3: CASLSTESSYEQYF

J: TRBJ2-6
size: .
D: .
V: TRBV7-8
DNA: TGTGCCAGCAGCTTTTACCCCCTCGGGATTGGGGCCAACGTCCTGACTTTC
CDR3: CASSFYPLGIGANVLTF

J: TRBJ1-4
size: .
D: .
V: TRBV2
DNA: TGTGCCAGCAGTGGGACAAGGGGTAATGAAAAACTGTTTTTT
CDR3: CASSGTRGNEKLFF

J: TRBJ2-3
size: .
D: TRBD1
V: TRBV9
DNA: TGTGCCAGCAGCGTATGGACAGGGGCGGGCACAGATACGCAGTATTTT
CDR3: CASSVWTGAGTDTQYF

J: TRBJ2-1
size: .
D: .
V: TRBV27
DNA: TGTGCCAGCAGTTTATCCCAGGGCAGGGGTGGGTCCTACAATGAGCAGTTCTTC
CDR3: CASSLSQGRGGSYNEQFF

J: TRBJ1-1
size: few
D: TRBD1
V: TRBV29-1
DNA: TGCAGCGTGAGGGGGCGCTTAGCGAACACTGAAGCTTTCTTT
CDR3: CSVRGRLANTEAFF

J: TRBJ2-1
size: .
D: .
V: TRBV29-1
DNA: TGCAGCGTTGCGTCACTAGTCACCTACAATGAGCAGTTCTTC
CDR3: CSVASLVTYNEQFF

J: TRBJ1-2
size: .
D: .
V: TRBV4-3
DNA: TGCGCCAGCAGCCAAGAGGGTCGGGACTATGGCTACACCTTC
CDR3: CASSQEGRDYGYTF

J: TRBJ1-4
size: .
D: .
V: TRBV14
DNA: TGTGCCAGCAGCCAAACCCAGGGTTCAACTAATGAAAAACTGTTTTTT
CDR3: CASSQTQGSTNEKLFF